The 10 T cell receptor beta chains in this list originate from one sample, sequenced in a study of blood T cell repertoires in COVID-19. TCRdb keeps only in-frame clones here, not all; method: immunoSEQ multiplex PCR. The sample consists of some 64,000 clones, over 75% of them appearing once. Sample: peripheral blood. The receptors stem from a man aged 80 or over with active or convalescent COVID-19.

The rearrangement joins TRBV7-2 to TRBJ1-5; possible D gene TRBD1, 6 bases. The CDR3 extends over 14 amino acids. Trimming shortened V by 5 bases and J by 5 bases, and 13 bases separated the two germline ends. Per the germline V gene, CDR1 is SGHTA and CDR2 is FQGNSA. CDR3 amino acids: CASSPRGGDQPQHF. The CDR3 DNA reads as TGTGCCAGCAGCCCCAGAGGGGGAGATCAGCCCCAGCATTTT.

The table lists this clone with a count of one. The chain carries TRBV18 and TRBJ1-3; TRBD1 agrees at 9 bases. Trimming removed 0 bases from V and 3 bases from J; junction bases left unmatched: 3. The CDR3 length is 16 residues. CDR1 and CDR2 (germline): KGHSH, LQKENI. This CDR3 reads CASSPPTGGYGNTIYF. The CDR3 region has the DNA TGTGCCAGCTCACCACCTACAGGGGGCTATGGAAACACCATATATTTT.

The chain employs TRBV3-1 (or the pseudogene TRBV3-2) and TRBJ2-1, with TRBD1 identical over 7 bases. The CDR3 is made up of 12 amino acids. Unmatched junction bases numbered 9, after V lost 4 bases and J lost 15 bases. Germline-derived CDR1 and CDR2 are LGHDT and YNNKEL (reference sequence). This chain's CDR3 is CASSPTGDVGFF. CDR3 DNA: TGTGCCAGCAGCCCAACAGGGGATGTCGGGTTCTTC.

The chain is built from TRBV27 and TRBJ1-2; TRBD1 aligns across 9 bases. Germline V CDR1 and CDR2: MNHEY, SMNVEV (reference sequence). The length of the CDR3 is 14 residues. The junction had 8 bases not matched to a gene; V was cut back by 6 bases and J by 6 bases. CDR3 amino acids: CASSPWGQGNGYTF. CDR3 sequence (DNA): TGTGCCAGCAGCCCATGGGGACAGGGTAATGGCTACACCTTC.

The chain has TRBV30 and TRBJ1-2; D is unresolved. In germline, CDR1 is GTSNPN, CDR2 SVGIG (reference sequence). This CDR3 region has 13 residues. The V gene lost 3 bases and the J gene lost 1 base, with 9 bases spanning the gap. The CDR3 sequence: CAWREAYNYGYTF. The CDR3 region has the DNA TGTGCCTGGAGGGAGGCTTATAACTATGGCTACACCTTC. The full variable domain, with the rest looked up from reference TRBV30 and TRBJ1-2, is SQTIHQWPATLVQPVGSPLSLECTVEGTSNPNLYWYRQAAGRGLQLLFYSVGIGQISSEVPQNLSASRPQDRQFILSSKKLLLSDSGFYLCAWREAYNYGYTFGSGTRLTVV.

This chain connects TRBV10-3 to TRBJ2-7, with TRBD1 matching over 9 bases. Germline CDR1 reads ENHRY; CDR2 reads SYGVKD. The CDR3 is 14 residues long. J lost 3 bases, V lost 6 bases, and 6 bases had no gene match. The CDR3 bases are TGTGCCATCAGAGCCGGGACAGGGAACTACGAGCAGTACTTC. Protein: CAIRAGTGNYEQYF.

This clone came up a few times. The rearrangement uses TRBV5-4 and TRBJ2-7; tentative D call: TRBD2 (6 bases). The CDR3 totals 15 residues. The V end lost 4 bases, the J end lost 3 bases, and 17 bases lay between the germline ends. Germline loops: CDR1 SGHNT, CDR2 YYREEE (reference sequence). The DNA of the CDR3 is TGTGCCAGCAGCCCGGGGGTCCTACTCGGCTACGAGCAGTACTTC. It encodes CASSPGVLLGYEQYF.

This clone was found once. The chain joins TRBV5-1 to TRBJ2-3; 8 positions agree with TRBD1. This CDR3 is 15 amino acids long. Germline values: CDR1 SGHRS, CDR2 YFSETQ. Germline trimming cut 5 bases from V and 0 bases from J; bases unmatched to any gene: 5. The CDR3 protein is CASSRDRPSTDTQYF. CDR3 sequence (DNA): TGCGCCAGCAGTAGGGACAGGCCAAGCACAGATACGCAGTATTTT. The whole variable domain, remainder taken from reference TRBV5-1 and TRBJ2-3, is KAGVTQTPRYLIKTRGQQVTLSCSPISGHRSVSWYQQTPGQGLQFLFEYFSETQRNKGNFPGRFSGRQFSNSRSEMNVSTLELGDSALYLCASSRDRPSTDTQYFGPGTRLTVL.

A few counts support this clone. This chain joins TRBV24-1 and TRBJ2-1; 7 bases align to TRBD1. The V segment lost 3 bases and the J segment 12 bases; nucleotides outside the gene matches: 4. Looked up from germline, CDR1 is KGHDR and CDR2 is SFDVKD. This CDR3 contains 12 residues. CDR3 in DNA: TGTGCCACCAGTGATACAGGGGTTAGGCAGTTCTTC. It encodes CATSDTGVRQFF.

The chain combines TRBV6-1 with TRBJ1-5; D perhaps matches TRBD1 (5 bases). The V gene lost 4 bases and the J gene lost 0 bases, with 16 bases spanning the gap. The V gene's germline CDR1 is MNHNS and CDR2 SASEGT. The CDR3 length is 17 residues. CDR3 in DNA: TGTGCCAGCAGTGCGAACCAGGGTCCTTATAGCAATCAGCCCCAGCATTTT. Amino acids: CASSANQGPYSNQPQHF.